These T cell receptor beta chains were read from a single sample in a study of T cell changes during pregnancy in multiple sclerosis. Produced via immunoSEQ multiplex PCR; TCRdb's table is partial and in-frame only. The repertoire holds under 35,000 clones, with roughly 87% as singletons. This specimen consisted of CD8+ T cells from peripheral blood mononuclear cells, obtained before pregnancy. Source of these receptors: a female donor with multiple sclerosis, enrolled in a pregnancy study. The CDR3 runs from the conserved cysteine through the conserved F or W. D genes are given only for firm matches. Clone size is shown for a subset of rows, as once, few, many or a class of expanded clone.

V gene	D gene	clone size	J gene	CDR3 DNA	CDR3 protein
TRBV15	NA	NA	TRBJ1-1	TGTGCCACCAGCCGCAGGGTTTACACTGAAGCTTTCTTT	CATSRRVYTEAFF
TRBV7-9	TRBD1	NA	TRBJ1-2	TGTGCCAGCAGCTCGGGGGTTGGACAGGGGGCCTATGGCTACACCTTC	CASSSGVGQGAYGYTF
TRBV5-1	TRBD1	NA	TRBJ1-3	TGCGCCAGCAGCCCCCAGACAGGGGTGGCCGGAAACACCATATATTTT	CASSPQTGVAGNTIYF
TRBV5-5	NA	NA	TRBJ2-3	TGTGCCAGCAGTCTATCGACAGGTGCGACAGATACGCAGTATTTT	CASSLSTGATDTQYF
TRBV7-8	TRBD2	NA	TRBJ2-5	TGTGCCAGCAGCTTAGAATTGGGGGGAGGGGTAGAGACCCAGTACTTC	CASSLELGGGVETQYF
TRBV4-1	NA	NA	TRBJ1-2	TGCGCCAGCAGCCAAGTAGTACTCGCAGGGGAAGCTGGCTACACCTTC	CASSQVVLAGEAGYTF
TRBV14	TRBD1	NA	TRBJ2-5	TGTGCCAGCAGCCAAGATGAAGTCCGAAGCAGGGGGCAAGAGACCCAGTACTTC	CASSQDEVRSRGQETQYF
TRBV11-1	NA	NA	TRBJ2-7	TGTGCCAGCAGCAAAGCCGGGTCCCTGGGTAACGAGCAGTACTTC	CASSKAGSLGNEQYF
TRBV5-1	NA	NA	TRBJ2-1	TGCGCCAGCAGCTCGGCGACTAGGGATGAGCAGTTCTTC	CASSSATRDEQFF
TRBV6-4	TRBD2	few	TRBJ2-3	TGTGCCAGCAGCGCTCAGACTAGCGGGGACACAGATACGCAGTATTTT	CASSAQTSGDTDTQYF
TRBV6-6	NA	NA	TRBJ2-2	TGTGCCAGCAGTTACTTGGTGGGGGCGGGGGAGCTGTTTTTT	CASSYLVGAGELFF
TRBV13	TRBD1	few	TRBJ1-2	TGTGCCAGCAGCCCAGGACAGGGTACGATTGGCTACACCTTC	CASSPGQGTIGYTF
TRBV2	TRBD2	NA	TRBJ2-1	TGTGCCAGCACAACTGGCGGGGGGGTCTACAATGAGCAGTTCTTC	CASTTGGGVYNEQFF
TRBV7-2	NA	NA	TRBJ2-2	TGTGCCAGCAGCTTAGAGGTGGCGGCGAACACCGGGGAGCTGTTTTTT	CASSLEVAANTGELFF
TRBV25-1	NA	once	TRBJ2-2	TGTGCCAGCAGTGACAGGGATGACACCGGGGAGCTGTTTTTT	CASSDRDDTGELFF
TRBV4-1	NA	NA	TRBJ2-3	TGCGCCAGCAGCCCGGGACAATCCACAGATACGCAGTATTTT	CASSPGQSTDTQYF
TRBV12-5	NA	once	TRBJ1-2	TGTGCTAGTGCCAACGACCTTCAGGGAGGGGACTATGGCTACACCTTC	CASANDLQGGDYGYTF
TRBV6-1	NA	NA	TRBJ2-3	NA	CASIVGPGGTDTQYF
TRBV7-9	NA	NA	TRBJ2-7	TGTGCCAGCAGCCCAAATGGGGGCCACGAGCAGTACTTC	CASSPNGGHEQYF
TRBV28	NA	NA	TRBJ2-7	TGTGCCAGCAGTCCAAGGACAGATTCCTACGAGCAGTACTTC	CASSPRTDSYEQYF
TRBV7-9	NA	NA	TRBJ1-6	TGTGCCAGCAGCTTAGAGGACTATGGTTCACCCCTCCACTTT	CASSLEDYGSPLHF
TRBV6-5	TRBD1	NA	TRBJ1-3	TGTGCCAGCAGTCAGACAGGGTTGTCTGGAAACACCATATATTTT	CASSQTGLSGNTIYF
TRBV7-8	NA	once	TRBJ1-2	TGTGCCAGCAGCTTTCCGGGGAACTATGGCTACACCTTC	CASSFPGNYGYTF
TRBV23-1	NA	NA	TRBJ2-5	TGCGCCAGCAGTCAATCGCCCCAGATTCAGGGGCAAGAAGAGACCCAGTACTTC	CASSQSPQIQGQEETQYF
TRBV5-6	TRBD2	once	TRBJ2-7	TGTGCCAGCAGGGCGAGCGGGAATTACGAGCAGTACTTC	CASRASGNYEQYF
TRBV7-2	NA	NA	TRBJ1-3	TGTGCCAGCAGCTTAGGATATAGGAGCTCTGGAAACACCATATATTTT	CASSLGYRSSGNTIYF
TRBV28	NA	NA	TRBJ2-1	TGTGCCAGCAGTTTATTCGTCCATGAGCAGTTCTTC	CASSLFVHEQFF
TRBV6-4	NA	NA	TRBJ1-5	TGTGCCAGCAGTGAGGAGGCTAGCAATCAGCCCCAGCATTTT	CASSEEASNQPQHF
TRBV19	NA	once	TRBJ1-1	TGTGCCAGTAGTGCCGGCCGGGAGGGACGGCCGAGGACTGAAGCTTTCTTT	CASSAGREGRPRTEAFF
TRBV4-1	NA	medium-sized	TRBJ1-1	TGCGCCAGCAGCCAAGGGTACGGGTCGTCTGAAGCTTTCTTT	CASSQGYGSSEAFF
TRBV5-5	NA	NA	TRBJ2-3	TGTGCCAGCAGCTTCGTAGGGGGCACAGATACGCAGTATTTT	CASSFVGGTDTQYF
TRBV9	TRBD1	NA	TRBJ2-1	TGTGCCAGCAGCGCCGAGACAGGGGGAGTGAATGAGCAGTTCTTC	CASSAETGGVNEQFF
TRBV5-4	TRBD2	NA	TRBJ2-5	TGTGCCACATACGCGGGAGGAGAGACCCAGTACTTC	CATYAGGETQYF
TRBV5-1	NA	NA	TRBJ2-5	TGCGCCAGCAGCTTCGGACAGCGTCAAGAGACCCAGTACTTC	CASSFGQRQETQYF
TRBV19	NA	NA	TRBJ1-5	TGTGCCAGTAGTATGAGTCTAAATAGCAATCAGCCCCAGCATTTT	CASSMSLNSNQPQHF
TRBV7-9	NA	NA	TRBJ2-7	TGTGCCAGCAGCTCCCCGGTCGGGGTCTACGAGCAGTACTTC	CASSSPVGVYEQYF
TRBV4-2	TRBD2	once	TRBJ2-6	TGTGCCAGCAGCCAGGAGGGACTAGCGGGAGTTCTTGGGGCCAACGTCCTGACTTTC	CASSQEGLAGVLGANVLTF
TRBV7-3	NA	NA	TRBJ2-1	TGTGCCAGCGCATCGGGGCCAGCGGGCGTCTACAATGAGCAGTTCTTC	CASASGPAGVYNEQFF
TRBV7-3	NA	once	TRBJ2-7	TGTGCCAGCAGCCTCTTACAGGGAAGCGAGCAGTACTTC	CASSLLQGSEQYF
TRBV9	NA	NA	TRBJ1-3	TGTGCCAGCAGCGTTGGTTGGGACTTAGTCTCTGGAAACACCATATATTTT	CASSVGWDLVSGNTIYF